This T cell receptor beta chain was retrieved from a study of T cells in Graves' hyperthyroidism and ophthalmopathy. This clonotype has ten or more counts. What it recognizes is unknown. This CDR3 contains 14 residues. V gave up 7 bases and J gave up 2 bases; unmatched junction bases: 4. RNA transcripts gave rise to amplified TCR beta CDR3 regions. First-round RT-PCR targeting the TCR CDR3 was performed with the HTBI primer set. TCRdb ran MiXCR on the multiplex PCR reads and lists one entry per CDR3 protein. The sample contains some 440,000 distinct CDR3 sequences, about 15% of which appear only once. The study's findings and limits: Most thyroid clonotypes that were expanded above 0.001 also turned up in blood.

Aged 18 to 65, the patients had hyperthyroidism that was newly diagnosed and had lasted under 2 months. The sample taken for sequencing was blood. The sequence was obtained from a woman in her late teens or twenties with Graves' hyperthyroidism. The chain uses TRBV12-3 or TRBV12-4 and TRBJ2-7; 11 nucleotides match TRBD2. The CDR3 region has the DNA TGTGCCAGCACCCCACTAGCGGGAGCCTACGAGCAGTACTTC. Its protein product is CASTPLAGAYEQYF.